A single sample is the source of the 11 T cell receptor beta chains below, sequenced in a study of Graves' ophthalmopathy and Graves' hyperthyroidism. Researchers took RNA transcripts and amplified TCR beta CDR3 regions from them. After a first-round RT-PCR with HTBI primers, a second-round multiplex PCR was run. MiXCR, run by TCRdb on the multiplex PCR reads, gives a single entry per CDR3 protein. The sample holds around 590,000 distinct CDR3 sequences, less than 40% seen once. Material: peripheral blood or thyroid tissue (not recorded which). All receptors derive from an adult man with Graves' hyperthyroidism.

The rearrangement uses TRBV2 and TRBJ1-5; no reliable D call. CDR3 length: 10 amino acids. V was clipped by 5 bases and J by 7 bases, with 3 bases between them. CDR1 is SNHLY, CDR2 FYNNEI, per germline. Here the CDR3 DNA reads TGTGCCAGCAGTTCCCAGCCCCAGCATTTT. Its protein product is CASSSQPQHF.

The rearrangement uses TRBV4-1 and TRBJ2-7; a possible D gene is TRBD2 (6 bases). Germline lookup yields CDR1 MGHRA and CDR2 YSYEKL. Trimming left V 7 bases short and J 2 bases short, with 15 bases between. The CDR3 is 14 residues long. Here the CDR3 DNA reads TGCGCCAGCACCGCGACGGAGGGGACCTACGAGCAGTACTTC. This translates into CASTATEGTYEQYF.

The chain couples TRBV12-3 or TRBV12-4 to TRBJ2-2, with 7 bases that match TRBD1. This CDR3 comprises 15 residues. The V and J ends lost 6 bases and 4 bases, in that order; junction bases with no gene match: 8. This CDR3 reads CASSGTARTTGELFF. The DNA of the CDR3 is TGTGCCAGCAGCGGGACAGCTCGAACCACCGGGGAGCTGTTTTTT.

There are many counts of this clonotype. The chain recombines TRBV2 with TRBJ1-2; TRBD1 matches at 9 bases. V lost 3 bases and J lost 7; bases outside the gene matches: 9. There are 15 residues in the CDR3. Looked up from germline, CDR1 is SNHLY and CDR2 is FYNNEI. The CDR3 sequence: CASSDEWDREFGYTF. Written as DNA, the CDR3 is TGTGCCAGCAGTGACGAGTGGGACAGGGAGTTTGGCTACACCTTC.

The sample holds one count of this clonotype. The chain has TRBV24-1 and TRBJ2-6; 9 bases are shared with TRBD2. Germline values: CDR1 KGHDR, CDR2 SFDVKD. J lost 4 bases, V lost 3 bases, and 3 bases had no gene match. CDR3 length equals 16 residues. CDR3 in DNA: TGTGCCACCAGTGATGCGACTAGCGGAGGGGCCAACGTCCTGACTTTC. Translating gives CATSDATSGGANVLTF.

This clonotype was observed at least ten times. The chain uses TRBV2 and TRBJ1-3; D remains ambiguous. This CDR3 comprises 12 residues. The germline CDR1 and CDR2 sequences are SNHLY and FYNNEI. Trimming took off 8 bases at V and 2 bases at J, with 7 bases between the two ends. The CDR3 region is CASFATGNTIYF. The CDR3 coding sequence is TGTGCCAGCTTTGCGACTGGAAACACCATATATTTT.

The sample holds many counts of this clonotype. The chain is built from TRBV10-3 and TRBJ2-7, with D possibly being TRBD1 or TRBD2 (6 bases each). The CDR3 has 13 amino acids. Looked up from germline, CDR1 is ENHRY and CDR2 is SYGVKD. V was pared by 6 bases and J by 5 bases, with 14 bases between. CDR3 protein: CAISTQGGDEQYF. In DNA, the CDR3 is TGTGCCATCAGCACACAGGGCGGGGACGAGCAGTACTTC.

This clonotype came up many times. The genes are TRBV6-1 and TRBJ2-5; TRBD1 or TRBD2 may be the D gene (5 bases each). Trimming cost V 8 bases and J 4 bases, with 8 bases left between them. There are 11 residues in the CDR3. Per the germline V gene, CDR1 is MNHNS and CDR2 is SASEGT. CDR3 loop: CASAGRETQYF. CDR3 DNA sequence: TGTGCCAGCGCAGGGAGAGAGACCCAGTACTTC.

This clonotype was picked up many times. This sequence joins TRBV7-9 and TRBJ1-4, with D tentatively TRBD1 (5 bases). The germline CDR1 and CDR2 sequences are SEHNR and FQNEAQ (reference sequence). The CDR3 extends over 14 amino acids. V shed 6 bases and J shed 5 bases, with 13 bases lying between them. Written as DNA, the CDR3 is TGTGCCAGCAGGTCCGGGACGTTGAATGAAAAACTGTTTTTT. Its translation is CASRSGTLNEKLFF. The variable domain in full, completed from reference TRBV7-9 and TRBJ1-4, reads DTGVSQNPRHKITKRGQNVTFRCDPISEHNRLYWYRQTLGQGPEFLTYFQNEAQLEKSRLLSDRFSAERPKGSFSTLEIQRTEQGDSAMYLCASRSGTLNEKLFFGSGTQLSVL.

This clonotype was recorded at least ten times. The chain joins TRBV20-1 to TRBJ2-7, with D possibly TRBD2 on 5 matching bases. CDR1 and CDR2 (germline): DFQATT, SNEGSKA (reference sequence). V lost 3 bases, J lost 4 bases, and 13 bases lay in between. CDR3 length: 13 residues. The CDR3 spells CSASLRDAYEQYF. DNA of the CDR3: TGCAGTGCTAGCTTACGGGATGCTTACGAGCAGTACTTC.

This clonotype was detected once. This chain uses TRBV10-3 with TRBJ1-4, with D possibly TRBD1 on 6 matching bases. Trimming took off 5 bases at V and 5 bases at J, with 12 bases between the two ends. The CDR3 is 14 amino acids. CDR1 ENHRY and CDR2 SYGVKD come from the germline V gene. The CDR3 protein is CAISKQGPNEKLFF. In nucleotides, the CDR3 is TGTGCCATCAGTAAACAGGGACCAAATGAAAAACTGTTTTTT.